Below are 4 T cell receptor beta chains sequenced from a single sample in a study of regulatory T cells in long-lasting Graves disease. Time point described: persistent/refractory GD, antithyroid drugs over 5 years with positive TRAb. PBMCs provided the RNA from which the TCR library was made. Investigators prepared the TCR beta libraries by applying iRepertoire HTBI primers and Arm-PCR of CDR3 regions. TCRdb recomputed calls from the multiplex PCR reads with MiXCR, one row per CDR3 protein. The sample holds a few hundred thousand distinct CDR3 sequences; around a fifth are singletons and the top ten take roughly an eighth. The source material was peripheral blood mononuclear cells (PBMCs), sampled when the disease was refractory, from a patient treated with antithyroid drugs. The receptors shown here come from a female donor with Graves disease.

This clonotype was counted only a few times. This chain links TRBV28 with TRBJ2-7; 8 nucleotides agree with TRBD2. CDR1 is MDHEN, CDR2 SYDVKM, per germline. The V and J ends lost 4 bases and 2 bases, in that order; junction bases with no gene match: 7. The length of the CDR3 is 15 residues. In DNA, the CDR3 is TGTGCCAGCAGTTCACCAGCGGGAGACGCCTACGAGCAGTACTTC. Its translation: CASSSPAGDAYEQYF.

This clonotype has a count of ten or more. The chain uses TRBV11-2 and TRBJ1-4; D unresolved. The V gene's germline CDR1 is SGHAT and CDR2 FQNNGV. This CDR3 spans 13 amino acids. With 4 bases removed from V and 13 bases from J, the gap between germline ends came to 16 bases. The CDR3 loop is CASSSSLRNTLFF. The CDR3 nucleotides are TGTGCCAGCAGCTCCAGCCTGAGAAACACACTGTTTTTT.

This clonotype was observed many times. The CDR3 reads CASNSPGTSGLNTEAFF. The CDR3 DNA sequence: TGTGCCAGCAACAGCCCAGGGACATCGGGACTCAACACTGAAGCTTTCTTT. The gene calls are TRBV6-1 and TRBJ1-1; D perhaps matches TRBD1 (6 bases). Looked up from germline, CDR1 is MNHNS and CDR2 is SASEGT. V was cut by 7 bases and J by 2 bases, with 23 bases left in between. The CDR3 contains 17 residues.

The J gene is TRBJ2-7, the V gene TRBV4-1, with TRBD2 matching 7 bases. The V segment lost 0 bases and the J segment 3 bases; nucleotides outside the gene matches: 8. Per germline, CDR1 MGHRA and CDR2 YSYEKL. CDR3 length: 16 residues. CDR3 sequence: CASSQEPGGRGYEQYF. The CDR3 region has the DNA TGCGCCAGCAGCCAAGAGCCGGGGGGAAGGGGCTACGAGCAGTACTTC.